Presented here are 10 T cell receptor beta chains from one specimen sequenced in a study of T cells in localized non-small cell lung cancer. TCRdb's table, derived via immunoSEQ multiplex PCR, lists solely in-frame clones and lacks some. Here the sample spans tens of thousands of clones, roughly 89% being singletons. Sequencing was performed on peripheral blood, taken before any cancer treatment. The receptors originated from a man aged 40 to 75 with stage I squamous cell lung carcinoma.

The chain links TRBV4-3 to TRBJ2-7, with D maybe TRBD1 (7 bases). V lost 1 base, J lost 4 bases, and 11 bases lay in between. From germline, CDR1 is LGHNA and CDR2 YSLEER. The CDR3 loop spans 14 amino acids. DNA of the CDR3: TGCGCCAGCAGCCAAGTCGCAGGGGGGTACGAGCAGTACTTC. Protein product: CASSQVAGGYEQYF.

A single count supports this clone. The rearrangement uses TRBV2 and TRBJ2-1; D not certain. CDR1 SNHLY and CDR2 FYNNEI come from the germline V gene. V shed 0 bases and J shed 9 bases, with 9 bases lying between them. This CDR3 contains 13 residues. CDR3 residues: CASSEARGFEQFF. The CDR3 nucleotides are TGTGCCAGCAGTGAAGCGCGTGGGTTTGAGCAGTTCTTC. Drawing the rest from reference TRBV2 and TRBJ2-1, the complete variable domain is EPEVTQTPSHQVTQMGQEVILRCVPISNHLYFYWYRQILGQKVEFLVSFYNNEISEKSEIFDDQFSVERPDGSNFTLKIRSTKLEDSAMYFCASSEARGFEQFFGPGTRLTVL.

This clone occurred once. The chain links TRBV7-2 to TRBJ1-5; 10 nucleotides agree with TRBD1. CDR1 is SGHTA, CDR2 FQGNSA, per germline. Germline trimming cut 7 bases from V and 7 bases from J; bases unmatched to any gene: 4. The CDR3 contains 13 residues. CDR3 loop: CASKDRGGQPQHF. CDR3 in DNA: TGTGCCAGCAAGGACAGGGGGGGACAGCCCCAGCATTTT.

This chain links TRBV6-6 with TRBJ1-2; weak D call: TRBD1 (6 bases). The CDR3 spans 13 residues. Germline V lookup: CDR1 MNHNY, CDR2 SVGAGI (reference sequence). V was cut by 2 bases and J by 8 bases, with 12 bases left in between. The CDR3 region is CASSYGQGRGYTF. The DNA of the CDR3 is TGTGCCAGCAGTTACGGGCAGGGGAGAGGCTACACCTTC.

The chain links TRBV5-4 to TRBJ2-2, with D possibly being TRBD2 (6 bases). CDR3 size: 18 residues. V was shortened by 4 bases and J by 0 bases, with 19 bases between the two germline ends. Germline V lookup: CDR1 SGHNT, CDR2 YYREEE (reference sequence). The CDR3 sequence: CASSRDPGRATNTGELFF. In DNA, the CDR3 is TGTGCCAGCAGCCGTGACCCCGGGAGAGCAACGAACACCGGGGAGCTGTTTTTT.

This clone was seen a single time. This chain joins TRBV10-2 and TRBJ2-3, with D possibly being TRBD2 (6 bases). This CDR3 is built from 13 residues. Germline CDR1 and CDR2: WSHSY and SAAADI. Between the trimmed V and J ends, which lost 7 bases and 6 bases, there was a span of 14 bases. For the CDR3, the DNA is TGCGCCAGCACCTCCCCTCGGGAGGATACGCAGTATTTT. Protein: CASTSPREDTQYF.

This rearrangement joins TRBV18 to TRBJ2-7, with D possibly TRBD1 on 7 matching bases. The CDR3 is 16 residues long. The germline V and J ends were trimmed by 1 base and 2 bases, with 15 bases remaining between them. In germline, CDR1 is KGHSH, CDR2 LQKENI. CDR3 DNA: TGTGCCAGCTCACCACTGGAGGGGGCAGGGACCTACGAGCAGTACTTC. As protein: CASSPLEGAGTYEQYF.

The DNA of the CDR3 is TGTGCCAGCAGCCCGGAAGGGACAGGGGGAAACATTCAGTACTTC. Amino acids: CASSPEGTGGNIQYF. The chain has TRBV5-4 and TRBJ2-4; 11 nucleotides agree with TRBD1. The CDR3 length is 15 residues. In germline, CDR1 is SGHNT, CDR2 YYREEE (reference sequence). The ends lost 4 bases at V and 6 bases at J; junction bases unmatched: 6.

This sequence joins TRBV29-1 and TRBJ1-2; 7 nucleotides line up with TRBD1. CDR3 length: 11 residues. CDR1 is SQVTM and CDR2 is ANQGSEA in the germline V gene. Trimming took 4 bases from V and 10 from J; bases not matched to a gene: 6. The CDR3 DNA follows: TGCAGCGTTGGGGGGGACAGAACCTACACCTTC. Its translation is CSVGGDRTYTF.

This clone was seen just once. The rearrangement links TRBV20-1 to TRBJ1-2; D is ambiguous. Per the germline V gene, CDR1 is DFQATT and CDR2 is SNEGSKA (reference sequence). The CDR3 extends over 11 amino acids. V lost 5 bases to trimming and J lost 7 bases, with 11 bases between them. The CDR3 nucleotides are TGCAGTGCTGGGGAGGGAGGTGGCTACACCTTC. It encodes CSAGEGGGYTF.